This TCR beta chain was captured in a study of OX40 agonist ivuxolimab in advanced cancers. Libraries were prepared by immunoSEQ multiplex PCR; TCRdb keeps only in-frame clonotypes and omits some of them. The sample has 9,500 to 12,000 clones, about 85% seen once; the top ten hold 8% to 10%. This TCR derives from an adult with an advanced solid tumor such as melanoma, head and neck, liver or kidney cancer. This specimen was CD4+ or CD8+ T cells sorted from blood, taken in a trial of the OX40 agonist ivuxolimab.

CDR3 sequence reads: CASSPTGTYTGELFF. For the CDR3, the DNA is TGTGCCAGCAGCCCCACAGGGACGTACACCGGGGAGCTGTTTTTT. The rearrangement links TRBV7-8 to TRBJ2-2, with D possibly TRBD1 on 6 matching bases. V lost 5 bases and J lost 3, with 13 bases in between. There are 15 residues in the CDR3. Germline assignment: CDR1 SGHVS and CDR2 FQNEAQ.